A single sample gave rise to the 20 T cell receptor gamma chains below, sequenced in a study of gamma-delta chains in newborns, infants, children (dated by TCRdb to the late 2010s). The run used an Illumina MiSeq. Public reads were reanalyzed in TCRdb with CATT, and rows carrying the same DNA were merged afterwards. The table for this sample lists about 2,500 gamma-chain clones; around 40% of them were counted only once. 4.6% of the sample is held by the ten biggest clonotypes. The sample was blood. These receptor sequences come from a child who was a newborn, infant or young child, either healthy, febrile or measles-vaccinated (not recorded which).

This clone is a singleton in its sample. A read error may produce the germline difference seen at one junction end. The CDR3 nucleotides are TGTGCCGCCTGGGACAGGCTCAAGAAACTCTTT. Translation: CAAWDRLKKLF. The rearrangement links TRGV3 to TRGJ1 or TRGJ2. TCRdb leaves out the J gene; it was filled in here by matching the DNA to germline. Germline CDR1 reads VTNTFY; CDR2 reads YDVSTARD (reference sequence). This CDR3 has 11 amino acids.

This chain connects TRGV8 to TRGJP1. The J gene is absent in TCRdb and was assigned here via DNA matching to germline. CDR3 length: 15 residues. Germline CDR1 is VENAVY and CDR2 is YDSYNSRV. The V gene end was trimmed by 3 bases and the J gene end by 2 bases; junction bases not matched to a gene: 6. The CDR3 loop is CATWDDRTTGWFKIF. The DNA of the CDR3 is TGTGCCACCTGGGATGATAGGACCACTGGTTGGTTCAAGATATTT.

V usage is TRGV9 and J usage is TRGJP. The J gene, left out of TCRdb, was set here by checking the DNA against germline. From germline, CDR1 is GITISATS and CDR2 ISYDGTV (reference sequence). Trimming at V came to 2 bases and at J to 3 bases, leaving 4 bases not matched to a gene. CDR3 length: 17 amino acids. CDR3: CALWEAVQELGKKIKVF. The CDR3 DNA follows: TGTGCCTTGTGGGAGGCGGTGCAAGAGTTGGGCAAAAAAATCAAGGTATTT.

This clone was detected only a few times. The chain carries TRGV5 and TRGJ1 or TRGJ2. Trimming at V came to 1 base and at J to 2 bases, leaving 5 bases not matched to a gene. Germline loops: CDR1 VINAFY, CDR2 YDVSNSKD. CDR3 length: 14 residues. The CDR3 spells CATWDSPHYYKKLF. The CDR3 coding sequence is TGTGCCACCTGGGACAGCCCCCATTATTATAAGAAACTCTTT.

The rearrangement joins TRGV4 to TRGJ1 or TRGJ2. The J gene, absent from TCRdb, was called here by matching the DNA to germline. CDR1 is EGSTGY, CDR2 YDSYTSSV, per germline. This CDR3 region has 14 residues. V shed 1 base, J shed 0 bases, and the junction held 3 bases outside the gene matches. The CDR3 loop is CATWDGENYYKKLF. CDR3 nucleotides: TGTGCCACCTGGGATGGTGAGAATTATTATAAGAAACTCTTT.

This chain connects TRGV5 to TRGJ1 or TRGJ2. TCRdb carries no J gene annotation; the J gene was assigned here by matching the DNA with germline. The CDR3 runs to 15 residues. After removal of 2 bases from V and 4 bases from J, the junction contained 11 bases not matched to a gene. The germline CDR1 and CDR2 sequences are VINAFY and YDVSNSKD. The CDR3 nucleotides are TGTGCCACCTGGGACACAATCCTCTCGTATTATAAGAAACTCTTT. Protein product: CATWDTILSYYKKLF.

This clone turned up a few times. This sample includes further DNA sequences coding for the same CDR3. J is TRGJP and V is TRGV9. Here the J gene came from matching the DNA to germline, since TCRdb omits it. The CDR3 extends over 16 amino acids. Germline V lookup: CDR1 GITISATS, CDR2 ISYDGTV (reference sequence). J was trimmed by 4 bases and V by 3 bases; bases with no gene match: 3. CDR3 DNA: TGTGCCTTGTGGGAGATTCAAGAGTTGGGCAAAAAAATCAAGGTATTT. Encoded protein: CALWEIQELGKKIKVF.

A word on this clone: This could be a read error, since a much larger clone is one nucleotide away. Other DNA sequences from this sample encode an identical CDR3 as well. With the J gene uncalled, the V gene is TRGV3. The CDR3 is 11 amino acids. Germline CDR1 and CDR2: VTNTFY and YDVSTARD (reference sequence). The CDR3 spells CATWDRQGKLF. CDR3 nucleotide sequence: TGTGCCACCTGGGACAGGCAGGGGAAACTCTTC.

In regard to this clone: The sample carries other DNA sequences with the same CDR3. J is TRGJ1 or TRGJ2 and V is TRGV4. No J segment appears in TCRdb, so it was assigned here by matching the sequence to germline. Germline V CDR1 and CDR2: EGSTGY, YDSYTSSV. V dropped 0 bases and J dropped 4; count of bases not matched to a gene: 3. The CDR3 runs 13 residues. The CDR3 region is CATWDGRYYKKLF. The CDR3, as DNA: TGTGCCACCTGGGATGGGCGGTATTATAAGAAACTCTTT.

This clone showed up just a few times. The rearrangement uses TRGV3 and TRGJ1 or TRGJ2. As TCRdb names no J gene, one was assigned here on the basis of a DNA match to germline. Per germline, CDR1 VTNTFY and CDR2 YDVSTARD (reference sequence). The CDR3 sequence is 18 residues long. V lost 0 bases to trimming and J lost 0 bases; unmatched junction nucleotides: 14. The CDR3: CATWDRPSPTLNYYKKLF. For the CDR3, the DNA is TGTGCCACCTGGGACAGGCCGTCCCCCACCCTGAATTATTATAAGAAACTCTTT.

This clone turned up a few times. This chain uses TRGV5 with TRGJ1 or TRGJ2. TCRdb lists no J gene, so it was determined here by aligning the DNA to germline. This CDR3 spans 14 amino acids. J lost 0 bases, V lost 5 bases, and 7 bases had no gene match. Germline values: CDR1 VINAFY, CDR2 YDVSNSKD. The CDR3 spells CATWAPSNYYKKLF. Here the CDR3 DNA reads TGTGCCACCTGGGCCCCATCGAATTATTATAAGAAACTCTTT.

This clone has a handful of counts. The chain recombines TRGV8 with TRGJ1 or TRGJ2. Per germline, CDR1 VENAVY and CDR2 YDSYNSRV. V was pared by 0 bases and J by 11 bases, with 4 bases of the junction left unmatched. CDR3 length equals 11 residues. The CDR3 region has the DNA TGTGCCACCTGGGATAGGCTGGAGAAACTCTTT. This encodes CATWDRLEKLF.

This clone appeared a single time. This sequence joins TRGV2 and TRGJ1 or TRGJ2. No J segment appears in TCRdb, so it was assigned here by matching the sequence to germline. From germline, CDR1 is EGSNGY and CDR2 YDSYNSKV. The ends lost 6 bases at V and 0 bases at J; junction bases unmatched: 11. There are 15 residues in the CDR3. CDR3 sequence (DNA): TGTGCCACCTGGTACCGGTTTTTGAATTATTATAAGAAACTCTTT. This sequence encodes CATWYRFLNYYKKLF.

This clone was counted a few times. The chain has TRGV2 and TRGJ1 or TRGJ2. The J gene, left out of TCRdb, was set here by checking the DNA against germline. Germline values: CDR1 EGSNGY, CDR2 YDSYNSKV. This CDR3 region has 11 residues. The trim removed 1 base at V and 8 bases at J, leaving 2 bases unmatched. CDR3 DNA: TGTGCCACCTGGGACGGAAATAAGAAACTCTTT. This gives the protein CATWDGNKKLF.

In DNA form, the CDR3 reads TGTGCCACCTGGGCCGTAAACTCGTATTATAAGAAACTCTTT. The encoded protein is CATWAVNSYYKKLF. This chain connects TRGV4 to TRGJ1 or TRGJ2. The J gene is absent in TCRdb and was assigned here via DNA matching to germline. CDR3 length: 14 residues. V shed 5 bases, J shed 4 bases, and the junction held 11 bases outside the gene matches. Germline V lookup: CDR1 EGSTGY, CDR2 YDSYTSSV.

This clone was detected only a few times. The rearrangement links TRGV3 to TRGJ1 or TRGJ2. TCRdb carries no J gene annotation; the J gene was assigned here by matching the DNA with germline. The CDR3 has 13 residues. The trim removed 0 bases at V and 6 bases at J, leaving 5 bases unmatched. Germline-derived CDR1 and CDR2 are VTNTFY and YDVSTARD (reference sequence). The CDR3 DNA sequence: TGTGCCACCTGGGACAGGCTTTTTTATAAGAAACTCTTT. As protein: CATWDRLFYKKLF.

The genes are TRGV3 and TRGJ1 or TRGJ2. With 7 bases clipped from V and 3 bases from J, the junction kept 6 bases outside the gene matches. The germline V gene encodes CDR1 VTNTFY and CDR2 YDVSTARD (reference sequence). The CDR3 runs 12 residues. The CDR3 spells CATCGPYYKKLF. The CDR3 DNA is TGTGCCACCTGTGGCCCTTATTATAAGAAACTCTTT.

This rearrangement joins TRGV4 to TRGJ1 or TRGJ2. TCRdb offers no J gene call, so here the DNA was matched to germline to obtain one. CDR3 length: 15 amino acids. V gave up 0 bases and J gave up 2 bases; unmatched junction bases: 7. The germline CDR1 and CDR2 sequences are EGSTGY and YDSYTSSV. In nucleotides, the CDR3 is TGTGCCACCTGGGATGGGCTAACCCATTATTATAAGAAACTCTTT. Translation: CATWDGLTHYYKKLF.

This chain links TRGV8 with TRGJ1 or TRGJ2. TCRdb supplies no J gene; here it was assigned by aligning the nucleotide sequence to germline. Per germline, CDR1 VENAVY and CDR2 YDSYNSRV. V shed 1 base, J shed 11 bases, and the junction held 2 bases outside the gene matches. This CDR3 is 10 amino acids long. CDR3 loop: CATWDREKLF. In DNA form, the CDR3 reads TGTGCCACCTGGGATAGAGAGAAACTCTTT.

The CDR3 is CATWDQVYYKKLF. CDR3 DNA sequence: TGTGCCACCTGGGATCAAGTTTATTATAAGAAACTCTTT. The chain combines TRGV8 with TRGJ1 or TRGJ2. The J gene is not listed in TCRdb, so it was assigned here from a DNA match to germline. The CDR3 extends over 13 amino acids. The germline V gene has CDR1 VENAVY and CDR2 YDSYNSRV. V shed 3 bases, J shed 3 bases, and the junction held 5 bases outside the gene matches.